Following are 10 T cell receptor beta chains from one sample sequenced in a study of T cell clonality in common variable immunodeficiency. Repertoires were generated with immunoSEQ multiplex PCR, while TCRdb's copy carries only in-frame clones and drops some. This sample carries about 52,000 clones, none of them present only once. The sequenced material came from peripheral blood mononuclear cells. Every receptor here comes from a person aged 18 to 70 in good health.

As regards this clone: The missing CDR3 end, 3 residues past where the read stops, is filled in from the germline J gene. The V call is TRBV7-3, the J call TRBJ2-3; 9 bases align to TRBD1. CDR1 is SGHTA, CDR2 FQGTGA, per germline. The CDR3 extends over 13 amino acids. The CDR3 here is CASSVGDRETQYF. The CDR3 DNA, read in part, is TGTGCCAGCAGCGTTGGGGACAGGGAGACG.

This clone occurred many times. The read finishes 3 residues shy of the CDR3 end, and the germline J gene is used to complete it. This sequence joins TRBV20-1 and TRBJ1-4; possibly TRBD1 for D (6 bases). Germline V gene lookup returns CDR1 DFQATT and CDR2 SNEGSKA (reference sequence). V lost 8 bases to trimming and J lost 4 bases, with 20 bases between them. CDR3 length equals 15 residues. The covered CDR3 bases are TGCAGTCTCGCGGCAGTGACAGGTCTTAATGAAAAA. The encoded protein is CSLAAVTGLNEK. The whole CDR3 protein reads CSLAAVTGLNEKLFF.

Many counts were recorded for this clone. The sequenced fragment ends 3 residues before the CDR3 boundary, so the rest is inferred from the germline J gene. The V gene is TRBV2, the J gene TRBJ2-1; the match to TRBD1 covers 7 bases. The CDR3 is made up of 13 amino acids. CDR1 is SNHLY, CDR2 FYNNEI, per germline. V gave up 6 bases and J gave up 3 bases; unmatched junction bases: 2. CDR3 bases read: TGTGCCAGCAGGGGGACAGACTACAATGAG. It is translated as CASRGTDYNE. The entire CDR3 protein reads CASRGTDYNEQFF.

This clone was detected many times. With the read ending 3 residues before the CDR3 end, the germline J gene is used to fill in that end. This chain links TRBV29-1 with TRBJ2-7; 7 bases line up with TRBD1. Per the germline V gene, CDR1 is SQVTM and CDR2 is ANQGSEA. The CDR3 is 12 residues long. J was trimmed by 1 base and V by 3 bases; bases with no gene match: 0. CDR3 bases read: TGCAGCGTTGAGGGACAGTCCTACGAG. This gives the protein CSVEGQSYE. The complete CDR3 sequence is CSVEGQSYEQYF.

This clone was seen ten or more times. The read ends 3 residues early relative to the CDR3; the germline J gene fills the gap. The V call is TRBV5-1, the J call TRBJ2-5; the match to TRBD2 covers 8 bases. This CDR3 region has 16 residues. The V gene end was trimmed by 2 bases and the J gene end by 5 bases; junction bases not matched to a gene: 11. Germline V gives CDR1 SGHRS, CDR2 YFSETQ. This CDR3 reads CASSFQSGSGLETQYF. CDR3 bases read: TGCGCCAGCAGCTTCCAGAGCGGGAGTGGCTTGGAGACC.

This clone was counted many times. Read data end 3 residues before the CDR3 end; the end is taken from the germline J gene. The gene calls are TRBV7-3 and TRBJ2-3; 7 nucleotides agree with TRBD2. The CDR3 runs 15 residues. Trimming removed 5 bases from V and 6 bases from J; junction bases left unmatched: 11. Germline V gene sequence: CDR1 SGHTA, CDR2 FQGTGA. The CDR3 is CASSLMGGLADTQYF. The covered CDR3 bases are TGTGCCAGCAGCCTAATGGGGGGGTTGGCGGATACG.

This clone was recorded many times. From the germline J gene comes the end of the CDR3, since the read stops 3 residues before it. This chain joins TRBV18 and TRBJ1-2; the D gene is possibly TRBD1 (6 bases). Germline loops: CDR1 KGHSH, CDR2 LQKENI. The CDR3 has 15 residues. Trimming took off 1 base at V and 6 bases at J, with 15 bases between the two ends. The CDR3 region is CASSPLETGLDGYTF. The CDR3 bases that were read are TGTGCCAGCTCACCACTGGAGACAGGTTTGGATGGC. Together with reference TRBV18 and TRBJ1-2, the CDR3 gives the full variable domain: NAGVMQNPRHLVRRRGQEARLRCSPMKGHSHVYWYRQLPEEGLKFMVYLQKENIIDESGMPKERFSAEFPKEGPSILRIQQVVRGDSAAYFCASSPLETGLDGYTFGSGTRLTVV.

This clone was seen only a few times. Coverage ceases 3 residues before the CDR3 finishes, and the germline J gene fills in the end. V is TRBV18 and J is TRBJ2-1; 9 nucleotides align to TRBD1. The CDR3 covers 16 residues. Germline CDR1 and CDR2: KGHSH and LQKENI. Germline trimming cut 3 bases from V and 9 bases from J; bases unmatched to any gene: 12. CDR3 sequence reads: CASSPVTGGKGIEQFF. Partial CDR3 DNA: TGTGCCAGCTCACCTGTAACAGGGGGCAAGGGGATTGAG.

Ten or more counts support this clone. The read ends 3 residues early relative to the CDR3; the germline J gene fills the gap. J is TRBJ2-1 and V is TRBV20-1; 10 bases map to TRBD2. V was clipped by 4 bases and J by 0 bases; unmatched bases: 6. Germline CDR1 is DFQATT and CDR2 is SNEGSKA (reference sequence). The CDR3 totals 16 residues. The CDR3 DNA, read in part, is TGCAGTGCTATCGCAGCGGGGGGGCTCTCCTACAATGAG. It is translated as CSAIAAGGLSYNE. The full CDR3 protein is CSAIAAGGLSYNEQFF.

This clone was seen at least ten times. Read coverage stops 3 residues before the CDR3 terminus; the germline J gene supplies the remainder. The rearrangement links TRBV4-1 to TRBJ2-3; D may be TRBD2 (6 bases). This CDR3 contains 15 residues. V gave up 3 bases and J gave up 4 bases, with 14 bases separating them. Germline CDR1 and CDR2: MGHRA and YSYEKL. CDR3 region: CASSQGESGADTQYF. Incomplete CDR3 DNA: TGCGCCAGCAGCCAGGGGGAGTCGGGGGCAGATACG.